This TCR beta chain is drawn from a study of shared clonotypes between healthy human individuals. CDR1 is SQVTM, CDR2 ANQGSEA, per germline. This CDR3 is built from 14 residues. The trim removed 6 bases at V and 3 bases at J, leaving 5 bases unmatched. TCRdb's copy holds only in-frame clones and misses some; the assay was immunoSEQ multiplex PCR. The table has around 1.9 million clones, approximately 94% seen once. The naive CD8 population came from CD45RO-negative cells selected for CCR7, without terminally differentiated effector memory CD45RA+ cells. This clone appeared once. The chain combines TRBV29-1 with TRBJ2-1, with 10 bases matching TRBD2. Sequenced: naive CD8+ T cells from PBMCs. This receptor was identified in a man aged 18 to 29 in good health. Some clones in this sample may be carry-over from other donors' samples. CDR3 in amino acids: CSVIAGGYYNEQFF. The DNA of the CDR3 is TGCAGCGTAATAGCGGGAGGTTACTACAATGAGCAGTTCTTC.